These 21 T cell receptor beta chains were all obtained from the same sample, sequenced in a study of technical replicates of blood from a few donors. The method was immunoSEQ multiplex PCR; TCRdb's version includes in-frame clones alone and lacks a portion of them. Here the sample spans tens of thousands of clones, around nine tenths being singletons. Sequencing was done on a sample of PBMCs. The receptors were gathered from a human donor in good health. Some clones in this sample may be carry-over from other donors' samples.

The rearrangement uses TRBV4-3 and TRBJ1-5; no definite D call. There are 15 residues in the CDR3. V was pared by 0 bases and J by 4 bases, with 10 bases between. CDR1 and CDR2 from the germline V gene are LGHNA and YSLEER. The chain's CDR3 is CASSQDFPGNQPQHF. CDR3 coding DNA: TGCGCCAGCAGCCAAGATTTTCCCGGTAATCAGCCCCAGCATTTT.

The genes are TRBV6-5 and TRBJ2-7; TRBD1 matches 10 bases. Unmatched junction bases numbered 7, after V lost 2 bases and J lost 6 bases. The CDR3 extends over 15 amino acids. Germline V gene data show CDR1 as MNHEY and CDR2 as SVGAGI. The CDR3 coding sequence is TGTGCCAGCAGTTACGGGGGGACAGGGGTTGGCGAGCAGTACTTC. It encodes CASSYGGTGVGEQYF.

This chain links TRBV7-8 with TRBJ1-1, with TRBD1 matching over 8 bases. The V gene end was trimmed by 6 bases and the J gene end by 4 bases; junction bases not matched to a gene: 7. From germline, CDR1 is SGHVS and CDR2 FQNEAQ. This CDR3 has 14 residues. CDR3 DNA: TGTGCCAGCAGTCTTACAGGGGGGGTCACTGAAGCTTTCTTT. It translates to CASSLTGGVTEAFF. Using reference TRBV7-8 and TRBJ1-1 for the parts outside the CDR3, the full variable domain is GAGVSQSPRYKVAKRGQDVALRCDPISGHVSLFWYQQALGQGPEFLTYFQNEAQLDKSGLPSDRFFAERPEGSVSTLKIQRTQQEDSAVYLCASSLTGGVTEAFFGQGTRLTVV.

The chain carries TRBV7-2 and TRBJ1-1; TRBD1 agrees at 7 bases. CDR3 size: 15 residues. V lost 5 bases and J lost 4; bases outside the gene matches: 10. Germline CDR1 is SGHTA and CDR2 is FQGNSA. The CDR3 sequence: CASSPTHRGATEAFF. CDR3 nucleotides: TGTGCCAGCAGCCCAACCCACAGGGGAGCCACTGAAGCTTTCTTT.

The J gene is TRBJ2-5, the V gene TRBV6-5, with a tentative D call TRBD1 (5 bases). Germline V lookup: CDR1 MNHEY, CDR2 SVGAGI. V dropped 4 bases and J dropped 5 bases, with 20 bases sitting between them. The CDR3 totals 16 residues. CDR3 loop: CASSSSWSQGRETQYF. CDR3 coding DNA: TGTGCCAGCAGTTCCTCGTGGTCCCAGGGCCGGGAGACCCAGTACTTC.

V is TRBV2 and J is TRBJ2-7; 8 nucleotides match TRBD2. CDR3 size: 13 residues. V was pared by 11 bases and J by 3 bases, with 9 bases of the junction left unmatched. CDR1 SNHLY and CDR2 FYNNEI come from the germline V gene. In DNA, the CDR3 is TGTGCCTGTACAGCGGGAGAAATCTACGAGCAGTACTTC. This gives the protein CACTAGEIYEQYF.

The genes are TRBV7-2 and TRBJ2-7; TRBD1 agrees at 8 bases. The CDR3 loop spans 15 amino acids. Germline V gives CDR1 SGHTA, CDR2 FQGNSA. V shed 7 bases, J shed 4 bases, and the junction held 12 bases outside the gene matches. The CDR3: CASNLTGGGSYEQYF. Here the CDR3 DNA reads TGTGCCAGCAACCTAACAGGGGGAGGCTCGTACGAGCAGTACTTC.

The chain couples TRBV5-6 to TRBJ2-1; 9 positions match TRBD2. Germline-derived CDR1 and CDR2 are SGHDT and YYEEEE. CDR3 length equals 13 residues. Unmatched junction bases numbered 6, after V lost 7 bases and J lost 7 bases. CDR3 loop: CASRGRASNEQFF. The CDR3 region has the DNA TGTGCCAGCCGCGGGAGGGCGTCAAATGAGCAGTTCTTC. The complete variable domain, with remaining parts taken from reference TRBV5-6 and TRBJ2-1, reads DAGVTQSPTHLIKTRGQQVTLRCSPKSGHDTVSWYQQALGQGPQFIFQYYEEEERQRGNFPDRFSGHQFPNYSSELNVNALLLGDSALYLCASRGRASNEQFFGPGTRLTVL.

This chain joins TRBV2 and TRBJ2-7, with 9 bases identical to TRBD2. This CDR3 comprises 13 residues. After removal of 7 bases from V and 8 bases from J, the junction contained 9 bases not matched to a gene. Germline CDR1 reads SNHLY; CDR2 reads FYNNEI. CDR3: CASTREGYSKQYF. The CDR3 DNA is TGTGCCAGCACGCGGGAGGGCTACTCCAAGCAGTACTTC.

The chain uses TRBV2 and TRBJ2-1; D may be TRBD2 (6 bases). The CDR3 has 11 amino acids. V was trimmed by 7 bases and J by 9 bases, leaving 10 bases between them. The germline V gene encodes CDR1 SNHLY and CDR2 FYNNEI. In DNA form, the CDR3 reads TGTGCCAGCAAGGCAGCGGGTGAGCAGTTCTTC. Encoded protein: CASKAAGEQFF. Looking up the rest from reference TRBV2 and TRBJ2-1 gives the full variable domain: EPEVTQTPSHQVTQMGQEVILRCVPISNHLYFYWYRQILGQKVEFLVSFYNNEISEKSEIFDDQFSVERPDGSNFTLKIRSTKLEDSAMYFCASKAAGEQFFGPGTRLTVL.

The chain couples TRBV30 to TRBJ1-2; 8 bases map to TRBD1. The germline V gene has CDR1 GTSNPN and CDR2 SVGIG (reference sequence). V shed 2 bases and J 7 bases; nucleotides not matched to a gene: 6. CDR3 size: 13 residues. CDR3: CAWSINRGSGYTF. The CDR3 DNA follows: TGTGCCTGGAGTATTAACAGGGGGTCTGGCTACACCTTC. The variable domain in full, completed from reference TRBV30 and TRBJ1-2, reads SQTIHQWPATLVQPVGSPLSLECTVEGTSNPNLYWYRQAAGRGLQLLFYSVGIGQISSEVPQNLSASRPQDRQFILSSKKLLLSDSGFYLCAWSINRGSGYTFGSGTRLTVV.

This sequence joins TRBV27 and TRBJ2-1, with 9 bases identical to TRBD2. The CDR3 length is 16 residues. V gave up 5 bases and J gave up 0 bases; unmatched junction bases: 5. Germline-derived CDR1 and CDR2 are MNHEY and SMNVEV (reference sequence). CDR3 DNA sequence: TGTGCCAGCAGTCCCTATAGCGGGAGCTCCTACAATGAGCAGTTCTTC. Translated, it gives CASSPYSGSSYNEQFF.

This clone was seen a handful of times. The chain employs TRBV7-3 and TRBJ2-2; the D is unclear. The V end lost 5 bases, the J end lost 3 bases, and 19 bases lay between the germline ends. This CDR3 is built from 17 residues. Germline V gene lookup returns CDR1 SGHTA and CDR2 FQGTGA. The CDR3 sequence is CASSPNAKSLDTGELFF. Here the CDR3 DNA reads TGTGCCAGCAGCCCAAACGCAAAAAGCCTAGACACCGGGGAGCTGTTTTTT.

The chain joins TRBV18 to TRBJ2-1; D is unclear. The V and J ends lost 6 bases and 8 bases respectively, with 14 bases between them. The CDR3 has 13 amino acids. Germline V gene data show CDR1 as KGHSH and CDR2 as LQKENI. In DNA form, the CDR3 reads TGTGCCAGCTCCCCGGTGGGCCGCGATGAGCAGTTCTTC. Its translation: CASSPVGRDEQFF. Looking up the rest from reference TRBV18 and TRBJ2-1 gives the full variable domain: NAGVMQNPRHLVRRRGQEARLRCSPMKGHSHVYWYRQLPEEGLKFMVYLQKENIIDESGMPKERFSAEFPKEGPSILRIQQVVRGDSAAYFCASSPVGRDEQFFGPGTRLTVL.

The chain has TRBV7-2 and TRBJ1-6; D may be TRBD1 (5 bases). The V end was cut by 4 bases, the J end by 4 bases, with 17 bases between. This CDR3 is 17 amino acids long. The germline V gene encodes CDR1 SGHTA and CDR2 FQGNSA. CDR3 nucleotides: TGTGCCAGCAGCTCCAAGGGCAGGGTCACATATAATTCACCCCTCCACTTT. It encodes CASSSKGRVTYNSPLHF.

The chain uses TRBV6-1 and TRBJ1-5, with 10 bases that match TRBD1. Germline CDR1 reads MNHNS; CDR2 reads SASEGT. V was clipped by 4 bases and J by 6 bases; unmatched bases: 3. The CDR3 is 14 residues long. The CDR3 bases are TGTGCCAGCAGTGTGGACAGGGGGGGTCAGCCCCAGCATTTT. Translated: CASSVDRGGQPQHF.

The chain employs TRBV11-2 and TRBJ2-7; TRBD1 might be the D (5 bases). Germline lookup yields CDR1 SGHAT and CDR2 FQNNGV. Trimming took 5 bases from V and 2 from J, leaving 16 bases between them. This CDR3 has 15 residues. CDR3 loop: CASSPSRGIAYEQYF. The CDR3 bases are TGTGCCAGCAGCCCCAGTAGGGGTATCGCCTACGAGCAGTACTTC.

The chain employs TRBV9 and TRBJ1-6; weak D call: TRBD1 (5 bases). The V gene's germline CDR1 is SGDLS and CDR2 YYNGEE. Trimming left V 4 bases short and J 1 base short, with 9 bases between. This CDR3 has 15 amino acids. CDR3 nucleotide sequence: TGTGCCAGCAGCCCCAGGGATTCCTATAATTCACCCCTCCACTTT. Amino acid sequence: CASSPRDSYNSPLHF.

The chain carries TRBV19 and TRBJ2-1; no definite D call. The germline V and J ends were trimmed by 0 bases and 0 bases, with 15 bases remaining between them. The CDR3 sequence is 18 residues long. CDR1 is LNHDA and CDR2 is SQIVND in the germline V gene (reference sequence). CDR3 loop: CASSIDLAPVSSYNEQFF. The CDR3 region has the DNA TGTGCCAGTAGTATAGATCTGGCACCTGTAAGCTCCTACAATGAGCAGTTCTTC. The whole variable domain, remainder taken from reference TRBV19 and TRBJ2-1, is DGGITQSPKYLFRKEGQNVTLSCEQNLNHDAMYWYRQDPGQGLRLIYYSQIVNDFQKGDIAEGYSVSREKKESFPLTVTSAQKNPTAFYLCASSIDLAPVSSYNEQFFGPGTRLTVL.

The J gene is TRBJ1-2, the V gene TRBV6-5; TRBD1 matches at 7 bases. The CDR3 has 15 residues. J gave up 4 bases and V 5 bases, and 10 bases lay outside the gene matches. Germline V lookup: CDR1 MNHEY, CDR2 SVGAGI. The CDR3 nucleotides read TGTGCCAGCAGTCCCTCTTTGGCAGGGGGCTATGGCTACACCTTC. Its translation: CASSPSLAGGYGYTF.

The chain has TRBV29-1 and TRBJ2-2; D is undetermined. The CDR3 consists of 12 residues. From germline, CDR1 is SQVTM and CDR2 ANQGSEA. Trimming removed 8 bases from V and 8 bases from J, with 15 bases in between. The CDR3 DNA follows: TGCAGCACCCCCTCCGCGGAAGGGGAGCTGTTTTTT. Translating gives CSTPSAEGELFF.